Sequencing of this T cell receptor beta chain was carried out in a study of blood T cell repertoires in COVID-19. The junction had 13 bases not matched to a gene; V was cut back by 5 bases and J by 10 bases. The germline CDR1 and CDR2 sequences are SGHTA and FQGTGA. This CDR3 has 16 amino acids. In the authors' workflow: Amplification of reference gene primers provided the estimated nucleated cell counts. TCRdb's table, derived via immunoSEQ multiplex PCR, lists solely in-frame clones and lacks some. That table supplies the V and J calls and clone size; D and trimming were determined from the DNA. Here the sample spans about 250,000 clones, around 84% being singletons.

The chain has TRBV7-3 and TRBJ2-1; 11 bases match TRBD2. The origin of this receptor is a man aged 35-49 years who had been exposed to COVID-19. The sample taken for sequencing was PBMCs or T cells enriched from blood (not recorded which). The CDR3 DNA reads TGTGCCAGCAGCGAAGCCGGGGGGACTAGCGGTTGGGAGCAGTTCTTC. It encodes CASSEAGGTSGWEQFF.